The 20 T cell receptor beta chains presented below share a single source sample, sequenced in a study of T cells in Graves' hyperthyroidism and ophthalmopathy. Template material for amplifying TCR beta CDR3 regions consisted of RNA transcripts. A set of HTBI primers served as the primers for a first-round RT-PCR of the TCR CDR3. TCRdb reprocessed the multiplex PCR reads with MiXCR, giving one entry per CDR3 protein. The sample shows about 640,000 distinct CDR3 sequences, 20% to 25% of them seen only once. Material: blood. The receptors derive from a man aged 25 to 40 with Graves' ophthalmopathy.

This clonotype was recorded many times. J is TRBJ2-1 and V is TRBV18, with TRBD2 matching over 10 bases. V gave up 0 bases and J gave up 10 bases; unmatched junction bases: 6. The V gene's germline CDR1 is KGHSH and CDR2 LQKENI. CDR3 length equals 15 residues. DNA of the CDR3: TGTGCCAGCTCACCACCACTAGCGGGATCGGAGGAGCAGTTCTTC. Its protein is CASSPPLAGSEEQFF.

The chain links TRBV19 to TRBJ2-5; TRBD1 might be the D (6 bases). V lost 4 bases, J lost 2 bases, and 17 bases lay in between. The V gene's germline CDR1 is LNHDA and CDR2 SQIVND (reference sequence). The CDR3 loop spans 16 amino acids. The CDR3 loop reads CASSRKTGSTQETQYF. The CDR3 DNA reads TGTGCCAGTAGTAGGAAGACAGGCAGTACTCAAGAGACCCAGTACTTC.

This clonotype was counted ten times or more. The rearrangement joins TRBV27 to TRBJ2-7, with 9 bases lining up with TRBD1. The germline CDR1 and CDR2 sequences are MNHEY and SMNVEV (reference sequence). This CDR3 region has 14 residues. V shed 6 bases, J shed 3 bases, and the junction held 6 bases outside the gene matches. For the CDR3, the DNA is TGTGCCAGCAGCCGATCGGGACAGGGCTACGAGCAGTACTTC. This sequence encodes CASSRSGQGYEQYF.

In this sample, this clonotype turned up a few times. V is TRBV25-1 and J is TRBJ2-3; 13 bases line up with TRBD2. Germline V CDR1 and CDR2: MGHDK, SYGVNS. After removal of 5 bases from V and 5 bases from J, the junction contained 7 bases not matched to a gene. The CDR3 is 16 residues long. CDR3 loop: CASSRTSGRARDTQYF. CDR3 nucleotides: TGTGCCAGCAGTCGTACTAGCGGGAGGGCTAGAGATACGCAGTATTTT.

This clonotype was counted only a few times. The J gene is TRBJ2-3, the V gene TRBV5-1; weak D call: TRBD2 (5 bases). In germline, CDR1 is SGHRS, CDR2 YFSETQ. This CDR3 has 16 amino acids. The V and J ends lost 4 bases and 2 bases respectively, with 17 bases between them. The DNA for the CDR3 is TGCGCCAGCAGCCAGCGAGGGTACTTATTCACAGATACGCAGTATTTT. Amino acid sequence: CASSQRGYLFTDTQYF.

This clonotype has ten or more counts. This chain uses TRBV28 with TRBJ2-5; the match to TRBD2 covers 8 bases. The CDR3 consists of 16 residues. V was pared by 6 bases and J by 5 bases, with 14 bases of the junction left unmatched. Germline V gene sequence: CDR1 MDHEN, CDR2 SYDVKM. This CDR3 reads CASSPPEREGTETQYF. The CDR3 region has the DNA TGTGCCAGCAGCCCCCCGGAACGGGAGGGGACGGAGACCCAGTACTTC. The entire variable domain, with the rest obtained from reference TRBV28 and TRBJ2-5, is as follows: DVKVTQSSRYLVKRTGEKVFLECVQDMDHENMFWYRQDPGLGLRLIYFSYDVKMKEKGDIPEGYSVSREKKERFSLILESASTNQTSMYLCASSPPEREGTETQYFGPGTRLLVL.

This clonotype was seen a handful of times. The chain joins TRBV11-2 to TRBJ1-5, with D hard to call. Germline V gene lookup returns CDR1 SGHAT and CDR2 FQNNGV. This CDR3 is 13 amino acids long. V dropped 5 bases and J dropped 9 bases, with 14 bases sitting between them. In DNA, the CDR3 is TGTGCCAGCAGCACGGGGTTGCGCGGGCCCCAGCATTTT. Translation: CASSTGLRGPQHF.

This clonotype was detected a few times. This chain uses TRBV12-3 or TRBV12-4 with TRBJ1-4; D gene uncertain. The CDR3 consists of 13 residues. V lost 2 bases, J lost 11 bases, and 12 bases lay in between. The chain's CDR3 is CASSLNTGRKLFF. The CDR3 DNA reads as TGTGCCAGCAGTTTAAATACGGGTCGGAAACTGTTTTTT.

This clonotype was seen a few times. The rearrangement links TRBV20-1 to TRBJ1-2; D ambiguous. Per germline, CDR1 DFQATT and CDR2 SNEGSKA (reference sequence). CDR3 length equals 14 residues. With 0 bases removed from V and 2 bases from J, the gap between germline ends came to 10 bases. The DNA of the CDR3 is TGCAGTGCTAGAGATACCGGGAACAACTATGGCTACACCTTC. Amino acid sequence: CSARDTGNNYGYTF.

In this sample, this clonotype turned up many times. The CDR3 DNA reads as TGTGCCAGCAGCCTACAGGGGATACAGCCCCAGCATTTT. This sequence encodes CASSLQGIQPQHF. The V call is TRBV7-2, the J call TRBJ1-5; 7 bases agree with TRBD1. The germline CDR1 and CDR2 sequences are SGHTA and FQGNSA. The CDR3 loop spans 13 amino acids. The trim removed 5 bases at V and 7 bases at J, leaving 5 bases unmatched.

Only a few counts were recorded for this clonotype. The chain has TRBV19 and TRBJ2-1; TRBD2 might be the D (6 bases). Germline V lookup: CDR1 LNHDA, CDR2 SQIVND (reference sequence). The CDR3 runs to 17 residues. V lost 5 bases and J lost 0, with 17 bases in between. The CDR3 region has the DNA TGTGCCAGTAGTCCATCCCTTACTAGCAGCTCCTACAATGAGCAGTTCTTC. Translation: CASSPSLTSSSYNEQFF.

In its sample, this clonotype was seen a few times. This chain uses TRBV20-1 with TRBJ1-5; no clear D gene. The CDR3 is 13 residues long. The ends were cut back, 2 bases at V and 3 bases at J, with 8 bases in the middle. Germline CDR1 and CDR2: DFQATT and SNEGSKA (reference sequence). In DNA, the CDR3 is TGCAGTGCTAGAAATAGATACAATCAGCCCCAGCATTTT. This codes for CSARNRYNQPQHF.

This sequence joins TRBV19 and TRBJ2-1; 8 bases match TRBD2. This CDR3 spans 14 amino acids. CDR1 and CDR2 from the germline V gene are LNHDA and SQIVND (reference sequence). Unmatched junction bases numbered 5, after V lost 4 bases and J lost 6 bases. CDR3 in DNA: TGTGCCAGTAGTAATTCCGGGACTAGCAATGAGCAGTTCTTC. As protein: CASSNSGTSNEQFF.

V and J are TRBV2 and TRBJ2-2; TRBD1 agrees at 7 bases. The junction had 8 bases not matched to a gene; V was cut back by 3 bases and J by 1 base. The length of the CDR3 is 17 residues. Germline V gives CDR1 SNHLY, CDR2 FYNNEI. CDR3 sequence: CASSDLSTGRNTGELFF. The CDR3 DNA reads TGTGCCAGCAGTGACCTATCGACAGGGAGGAACACCGGGGAGCTGTTTTTT. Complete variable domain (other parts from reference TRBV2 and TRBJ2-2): EPEVTQTPSHQVTQMGQEVILRCVPISNHLYFYWYRQILGQKVEFLVSFYNNEISEKSEIFDDQFSVERPDGSNFTLKIRSTKLEDSAMYFCASSDLSTGRNTGELFFGEGSRLTVL.

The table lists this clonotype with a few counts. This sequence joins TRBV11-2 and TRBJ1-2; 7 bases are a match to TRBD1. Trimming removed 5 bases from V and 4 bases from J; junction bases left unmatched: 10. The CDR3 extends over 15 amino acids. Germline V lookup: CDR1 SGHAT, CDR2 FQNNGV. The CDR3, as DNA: TGTGCCAGCAGCGCGGCAGGGGGGGGATCCTATGGCTACACCTTC. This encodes CASSAAGGGSYGYTF.

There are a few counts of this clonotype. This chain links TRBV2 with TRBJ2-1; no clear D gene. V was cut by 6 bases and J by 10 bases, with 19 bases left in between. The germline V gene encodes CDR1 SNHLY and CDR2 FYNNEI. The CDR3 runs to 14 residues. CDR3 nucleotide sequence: TGTGCCAGCAGCATCTCCGGATCTGCCTGGGAGCAGTTCTTC. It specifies CASSISGSAWEQFF.

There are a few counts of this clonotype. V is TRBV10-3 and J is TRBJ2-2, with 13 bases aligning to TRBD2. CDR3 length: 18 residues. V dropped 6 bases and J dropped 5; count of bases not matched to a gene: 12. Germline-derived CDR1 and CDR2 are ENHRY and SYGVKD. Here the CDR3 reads CAIRSGTSGRGGTGELFF. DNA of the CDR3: TGTGCCATCAGATCCGGAACTAGCGGGAGGGGAGGTACCGGGGAGCTGTTTTTT.

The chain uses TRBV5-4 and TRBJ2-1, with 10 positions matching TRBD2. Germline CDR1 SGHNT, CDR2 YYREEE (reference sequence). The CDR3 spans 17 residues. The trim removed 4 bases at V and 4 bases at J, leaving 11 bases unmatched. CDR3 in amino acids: CASSVGSAGGPYNEQFF. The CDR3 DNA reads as TGTGCCAGCAGCGTAGGATCAGCGGGAGGGCCTTACAATGAGCAGTTCTTC.

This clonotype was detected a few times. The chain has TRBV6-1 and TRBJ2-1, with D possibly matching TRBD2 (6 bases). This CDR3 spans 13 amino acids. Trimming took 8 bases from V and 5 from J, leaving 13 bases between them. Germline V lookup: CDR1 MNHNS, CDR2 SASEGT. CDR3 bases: TGTGCCAGCTCGCCTTGGACTAACAATGAGCAGTTCTTC. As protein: CASSPWTNNEQFF.

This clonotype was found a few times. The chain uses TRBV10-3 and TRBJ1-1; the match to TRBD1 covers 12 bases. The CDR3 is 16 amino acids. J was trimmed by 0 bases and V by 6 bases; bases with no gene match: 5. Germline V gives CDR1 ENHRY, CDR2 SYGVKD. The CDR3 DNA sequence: TGTGCCATCAGCCACGGGACAGGGGGCTTGAACACTGAAGCTTTCTTT. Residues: CAISHGTGGLNTEAFF.